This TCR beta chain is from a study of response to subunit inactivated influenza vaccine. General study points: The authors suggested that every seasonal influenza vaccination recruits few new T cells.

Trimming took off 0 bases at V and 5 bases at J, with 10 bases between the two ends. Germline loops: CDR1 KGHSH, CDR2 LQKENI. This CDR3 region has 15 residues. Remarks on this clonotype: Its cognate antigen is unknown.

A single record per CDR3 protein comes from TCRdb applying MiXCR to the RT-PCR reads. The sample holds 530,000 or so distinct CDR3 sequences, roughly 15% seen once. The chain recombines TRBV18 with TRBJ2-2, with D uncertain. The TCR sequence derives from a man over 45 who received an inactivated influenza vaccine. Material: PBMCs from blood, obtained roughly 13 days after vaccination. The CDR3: CASSPPGRVTGELFF. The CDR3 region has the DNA TGTGCCAGCTCACCACCGGGAAGGGTTACCGGGGAGCTGTTTTTT.